This T cell receptor beta chain was retrieved from a study of CD8+CD57+ T cells in acquired aplastic anemia. Study overall: Sorted CD4+ and CD8+ cells yielded around 3 ug of DNA on average. Findings of the study overall: Simpson's diversity of CD8+ cells was not significantly different in patients compared with controls. It was found that twenty-nine CD8+ CDR3 sequences were shared between patients and controls.

It was genomic DNA that served as the template for profiling TCR beta VDJ and CDR3. Using its own MiXCR run on the reads, TCRdb lists one record per CDR3 protein. The data contain fewer than 250,000 distinct CDR3 sequences, around 46% of them singletons. Sequencing was done on patients that had shown CD8+CD57+ cell expansion by flow cytometry. Each patient had severe acquired aplastic anemia. In the case of this clonotype: The antigen is not known.

The TCR originated in a human donor with aplastic anemia. Sequenced input: sorted CD4+, CD8+, or CD8+CD57+ T cells (not recorded which) from PBMCs.

CDR3 protein: CAISHNRDGANVLTF. For the CDR3, the DNA is TGTGCCATAAGCCATAACAGGGATGGGGCCAACGTCCTGACTTTC. This chain uses TRBV10-3 with TRBJ2-6, with D possibly TRBD1 on 6 matching bases. Trimming left V 9 bases short and J 3 bases short, with 15 bases between. This CDR3 is built from 15 residues. Germline lookup yields CDR1 ENHRY and CDR2 SYGVKD.